A selection of T cell receptor beta chains follows, all from one sample in a study of metastatic and nonmetastatic thyroid tumors. MiXCR reprocessed the PCR reads for TCRdb. This sample yields about 6,500 clones, of which around two fifths are seen a single time; 23% belongs to the top ten. The source material was tumor tissue. The receptors derive from a female donor with papillary thyroid cancer or a benign thyroid nodule (not recorded which). Some clones in this sample may be carry-over from other donors' samples. Each CDR3 is given without its conserved first and last residue. D genes are given only for firm matches. Clone sizes are given selectively: once, few, many, or a class where the clone is expanded.

d_gene: TRBD2
abundance: NA
v_gene: TRBV5-1
CDR3aa: ASSLGASGMDEQY

d_gene: NA
abundance: few
v_gene: TRBV6-1
CDR3aa: ASRRQESSGANVLT

d_gene: NA
abundance: few
v_gene: TRBV6-2/TRBV6-3
CDR3aa: ASSYGVLSGNTIY

d_gene: NA
abundance: few
v_gene: TRBV12-3/TRBV12-4
CDR3aa: ASQPMGYDQPQH

d_gene: NA
abundance: NA
v_gene: TRBV2
CDR3aa: ASSEISLAGFGELF

d_gene: TRBD1
abundance: NA
v_gene: TRBV30
CDR3aa: AWSGTGGTFEQY

d_gene: TRBD1
abundance: NA
v_gene: TRBV5-1
CDR3aa: ASSPGLDRNTEAF

d_gene: TRBD2
abundance: few
v_gene: TRBV30
CDR3aa: AWSASGSYEQY

d_gene: TRBD1
abundance: NA
v_gene: TRBV27
CDR3aa: ASMIISGGGQPQH

d_gene: NA
abundance: NA
v_gene: TRBV28
CDR3aa: ASSSSGRGTEAF

d_gene: NA
abundance: NA
v_gene: TRBV20-1
CDR3aa: SARVSGDSQL

d_gene: TRBD1
abundance: NA
v_gene: TRBV27
CDR3aa: ASATGTGTYEQY

d_gene: NA
abundance: NA
v_gene: TRBV6-6
CDR3aa: ASSYSGTLEQY

d_gene: NA
abundance: few
v_gene: TRBV19
CDR3aa: ASSLYRTDTQY

d_gene: TRBD1
abundance: once
v_gene: TRBV18
CDR3aa: ASSMGQGAF

d_gene: NA
abundance: NA
v_gene: TRBV30
CDR3aa: AWTGNWSTESF

d_gene: NA
abundance: large
v_gene: TRBV6-5
CDR3aa: ASSYGTQGYEQY

d_gene: TRBD1
abundance: few
v_gene: TRBV19
CDR3aa: ASSLGQGVYEQY

d_gene: TRBD2
abundance: few
v_gene: TRBV6-2/TRBV6-3
CDR3aa: ASSEREPETQY

d_gene: NA
abundance: few
v_gene: TRBV20-1
CDR3aa: SASNPAEGSSYEQY

d_gene: TRBD2
abundance: NA
v_gene: TRBV3-1
CDR3aa: ASSHQGRDTGELF

d_gene: NA
abundance: few
v_gene: TRBV25-1
CDR3aa: ASSHPRGGSGGFYNDQF

d_gene: NA
abundance: NA
v_gene: TRBV9
CDR3aa: ASSDRTAKNHNEQF

d_gene: NA
abundance: NA
v_gene: TRBV11-2
CDR3aa: ASSLGGHVANQPQH

d_gene: NA
abundance: NA
v_gene: TRBV20-1
CDR3aa: SAGAARWANYGYT

d_gene: NA
abundance: NA
v_gene: TRBV27
CDR3aa: GTGVSTYEQY

d_gene: NA
abundance: few
v_gene: TRBV27
CDR3aa: ASSFVGGTEAF

d_gene: NA
abundance: NA
v_gene: TRBV30
CDR3aa: AWSGSADYNEQF

d_gene: NA
abundance: once
v_gene: TRBV20-1
CDR3aa: SARDVAGPHYGYT

d_gene: NA
abundance: few
v_gene: TRBV27
CDR3aa: ASSPLPRGGRNEQY

d_gene: NA
abundance: many
v_gene: TRBV2
CDR3aa: ASSARTGELKETQY

d_gene: NA
abundance: NA
v_gene: TRBV28
CDR3aa: ASTERGSEAF

d_gene: NA
abundance: large
v_gene: TRBV18
CDR3aa: ASSPLVPGRDTEAF

d_gene: NA
abundance: few
v_gene: TRBV15
CDR3aa: ATSREEGQTYEQY

d_gene: NA
abundance: medium-sized
v_gene: TRBV18
CDR3aa: ASSLGGGGETQY

d_gene: NA
abundance: NA
v_gene: TRBV4-2
CDR3aa: ASSQDRTEKLF

d_gene: NA
abundance: few
v_gene: TRBV6-2/TRBV6-3
CDR3aa: ASRQTYGYT

d_gene: TRBD1
abundance: NA
v_gene: TRBV20-1
CDR3aa: SARPTRQGFNTEAF

d_gene: NA
abundance: medium-sized
v_gene: TRBV5-1
CDR3aa: ASSLEGYNSPLH

d_gene: TRBD1
abundance: large
v_gene: TRBV18
CDR3aa: ASSQLDPRDRPLGTGELF

d_gene: TRBD1
abundance: few
v_gene: TRBV6-5
CDR3aa: ASSYSNRGKGEAF

d_gene: NA
abundance: NA
v_gene: TRBV6-2/TRBV6-3
CDR3aa: ASTPSMGNYGYT

d_gene: NA
abundance: NA
v_gene: TRBV12-3/TRBV12-4
CDR3aa: ASSFGQGVLANEKLF

d_gene: NA
abundance: NA
v_gene: TRBV6-2/TRBV6-3
CDR3aa: ASTRTVGTDTQY

d_gene: TRBD2
abundance: medium-sized
v_gene: TRBV19
CDR3aa: ASSWGGRARKNIQY

d_gene: TRBD2
abundance: NA
v_gene: TRBV20-1
CDR3aa: SARDLAGGQETQY

d_gene: NA
abundance: NA
v_gene: TRBV6-1
CDR3aa: ASSVDGEDTQY

d_gene: NA
abundance: NA
v_gene: TRBV5-6
CDR3aa: ASSGTANTEAF